The sequence of this T cell receptor (beta chain) was determined in a study of blood T cell repertoires in COVID-19. Study-wide background: Researchers got acute and convalescent COVID-19 samples from the United States, Italy and Spain. T cells, B-cell-depleted T cells, or PBMCs supplied cDNA or gDNA.

In the study's own analysis: The assay estimated nucleated cells by amplifying reference gene primers. Sequencing was performed with immunoSEQ multiplex PCR; in TCRdb, only in-frame clones are kept and a portion is missing. For V, J and clone size, that table is used; D and trimming come from the DNA. The sample has about 38,000 clones, roughly 90% seen once. Sequenced input: peripheral blood. This TCR derives from a human donor in a cohort sampled during active COVID-19.

The CDR3 region has the DNA TGTGCCAGCAGCCAATCTTTTAGCGGGGGGCCCTCCTACAATGAGCAGTTCTTC. Translated: CASSQSFSGGPSYNEQFF. The V call is TRBV14, the J call TRBJ2-1, with 10 bases that match TRBD2. CDR1 and CDR2 from the germline V gene are SGHDN and FVKESK. The CDR3 consists of 18 residues. V gave up 2 bases and J gave up 0 bases; unmatched junction bases: 7.